This record concerns one T cell receptor (beta chain) sequence. The antigen remains unidentified. All donors were Caucasian adults living in Nashville, Tennessee. Researchers divided each subset's genomic DNA evenly across several immunoSEQ plates. Authors' data handling: ImmunoSEQ output lacked quality scores and full-length reads, limiting matched filtering. TCRdb's copy holds only in-frame clones and misses some; the assay was immunoSEQ multiplex PCR. That table furnishes V, J and clone size, whereas the DNA furnished D and trimming. The sample lists hundreds of thousands of clones; 74% were seen once. The sample belongs to a study of shared clonotypes between healthy human individuals. Study results and limitations: The four-donor shared clonotypes exceeded non-shared clonotypes in generation probability, with non-shared ones scoring lower.

The CDR3 extends over 14 amino acids. V lost 5 bases to trimming and J lost 5 bases, with 13 bases between them. From germline, CDR1 is SNHLY and CDR2 FYNNEI. This chain uses TRBV2 with TRBJ1-5; a weak D match, TRBD1 (5 bases). Sequencing input: memory CD4+ T cells sorted from blood. Subset here: CD45RA-negative fraction. This TCR was recovered from a woman in her twenties or thirties in good health. Here the CDR3 DNA reads TGTGCCAGCAGTAAGGGACTGGCCGATCAGCCCCAGCATTTT. Translation gives CASSKGLADQPQHF. The full variable domain, rest sourced from reference TRBV2 and TRBJ1-5, is EPEVTQTPSHQVTQMGQEVILRCVPISNHLYFYWYRQILGQKVEFLVSFYNNEISEKSEIFDDQFSVERPDGSNFTLKIRSTKLEDSAMYFCASSKGLADQPQHFGDGTRLSIL.